This T cell receptor (beta chain) was captured by sequencing in a study of shared clonotypes between healthy human individuals. The study, taken as a whole, reports: Sharing across a handful of donors was seen in 4.5% to 5.5% of naive CD4 clonotypes. Generally, naive subsets (rather than memory subsets) showed larger estimated richness.

The CDR3 extends over 16 amino acids. Germline V lookup: CDR1 LNHNV, CDR2 YYDKDF (reference sequence). V lost 1 base, J lost 0 bases, and 9 bases lay in between. In regard to this clone: Its antigen is still unknown.

Here immunoSEQ multiplex PCR was the method, and the copy in TCRdb shows in-frame clones only, minus some. The data show 2 million to 2.5 million clones, approximately 95% seen once. This receptor was obtained from a man aged 18 to 29 in good health. The sample comprised naive CD4+ T cells sorted from blood. The subset denotes: CD45RA+ positively selected. This chain uses TRBV15 with TRBJ1-4; unclear D gene. CDR3: CATSRAETSTNEKLFF. The CDR3 nucleotides are TGTGCCACCAGCAGAGCAGAGACGTCAACTAATGAAAAACTGTTTTTT.